A single sample is the source of the 20 T cell receptor beta chains below, sequenced in a study of CD8 T cells in Susac syndrome (dated by TCRdb to the late 2010s). Preparation of the library involved the immunoSEQ multiplex PCR assay. RNA was extracted using the RNeasy kit, and roughly 0.5 to 1 ug of the RNA was reverse transcribed with random hexamers. The public reads were reanalyzed by TCRdb: fastp trimming at Q25, MiXCR alignment, in-frame beta chains only. Rows with one shared CDR3 protein collapse into an entry with the most common genes and DNA. Here the sample has some 130,000 distinct CDR3 sequences; around 96% occur a single time. The ten largest account for approximately 0.12% of the sample. The sample was CD4+ T cells from PBMCs. Receptor source: a human donor in good health.

The genes are TRBV2 and TRBJ2-2, with 9 bases matching TRBD1. Germline CDR1 SNHLY, CDR2 FYNNEI. Unmatched junction bases numbered 7, after V lost 3 bases and J lost 2 bases. The length of the CDR3 is 17 residues. CDR3: CASSDGQGLRNTGELFF. The DNA of the CDR3 is TGTGCCAGCAGTGACGGACAGGGGTTGAGAAACACCGGGGAGCTGTTTTTT.

The V call is TRBV19, the J call TRBJ2-7, with D unclear. This CDR3 region has 14 residues. V gave up 3 bases and J gave up 1 base, with 10 bases separating them. Germline lookup yields CDR1 LNHDA and CDR2 SQIVND (reference sequence). CDR3 sequence: CASSIGGPSYEQYF. DNA of the CDR3: TGTGCCAGTAGTATTGGTGGACCGTCCTACGAGCAGTACTTC.

CDR3: CASSPRAGGFYGYTF. The CDR3 region has the DNA TGTGCCAGCAGCCCGAGGGCAGGGGGATTCTATGGCTACACCTTC. The V gene is TRBV28, the J gene TRBJ1-2; 7 bases are a match to TRBD1. V dropped 6 bases and J dropped 4; count of bases not matched to a gene: 11. CDR1 is MDHEN, CDR2 SYDVKM, per germline. The CDR3 sequence is 15 residues long.

Of note for this clonotype: A much larger clonotype is one base distant, so this may be a read error. The rearrangement links TRBV29-1 to TRBJ2-7; the D call may be TRBD1 or TRBD2 (6 bases each). The CDR3 totals 12 residues. With 7 bases removed from V and 0 bases from J, the gap between germline ends came to 10 bases. Per germline, CDR1 SQVTM and CDR2 ANQGSEA. CDR3 sequence reads: CSAEGGSYEQYF. CDR3 nucleotide sequence: TGCAGCGCTGAGGGGGGCTCCTACGAGCAGTACTTC.

The chain uses TRBV7-9 and TRBJ2-1, with 15 bases aligning to TRBD2. Germline CDR1 is SEHNR and CDR2 is FQNEAQ (reference sequence). The J segment lost 7 bases and the V segment lost 5 bases, leaving 6 bases of the junction unmatched. This CDR3 is built from 16 residues. In DNA form, the CDR3 reads TGTGCCAGCAGCCCCCGGACTAGCGGGGGGGGGAATGAGCAGTTCTTC. It encodes CASSPRTSGGGNEQFF. Combining the CDR3 with reference TRBV7-9 and TRBJ2-1 gives the whole variable domain DTGVSQNPRHKITKRGQNVTFRCDPISEHNRLYWYRQTLGQGPEFLTYFQNEAQLEKSRLLSDRFSAERPKGSFSTLEIQRTEQGDSAMYLCASSPRTSGGGNEQFFGPGTRLTVL.

The chain has TRBV5-1 and TRBJ2-5; D could derive from TRBD1 or TRBD2 (5 bases each). This CDR3 comprises 15 residues. Germline assignment: CDR1 SGHRS and CDR2 YFSETQ. V was trimmed by 4 bases and J by 5 bases, leaving 18 bases between them. The CDR3 nucleotides are TGCGCCAGCAGCCCCCGGCAGGGTGGACTTGAGACCCAGTACTTC. Translation: CASSPRQGGLETQYF.

This clonotype was seen just once. This sequence joins TRBV20-1 and TRBJ2-5; 9 bases match TRBD2. CDR1 DFQATT and CDR2 SNEGSKA come from the germline V gene (reference sequence). The V and J ends lost 1 base and 5 bases, in that order; junction bases with no gene match: 5. The CDR3 is 14 amino acids. The CDR3 here is CSARVGLAAETQYF. The CDR3 DNA reads as TGCAGTGCTAGAGTGGGACTAGCTGCCGAGACCCAGTACTTC.

CDR3 residues: CSARLGWLEQYF. The CDR3 bases are TGCAGCGCCAGGCTGGGTTGGCTTGAGCAGTACTTC. This chain links TRBV29-1 with TRBJ2-7; no firm D call. V was trimmed by 7 bases and J by 7 bases, leaving 17 bases between them. This CDR3 has 12 amino acids. The V gene's germline CDR1 is SQVTM and CDR2 ANQGSEA.

CDR3 sequence reads: CAWREQVFGVYEQYF. DNA for the CDR3: TGTGCCTGGAGGGAACAAGTTTTTGGGGTTTACGAGCAGTACTTC. The chain uses TRBV30 and TRBJ2-7; D unclear. Looked up from germline, CDR1 is GTSNPN and CDR2 is SVGIG (reference sequence). The CDR3 covers 15 residues. The V and J ends lost 3 bases and 4 bases respectively, with 19 bases between them.

The rearrangement uses TRBV7-2 and TRBJ2-7, with unresolved D. The germline V and J ends were trimmed by 0 bases and 2 bases, with 8 bases remaining between them. The germline CDR1 and CDR2 sequences are SGHTA and FQGNSA. The CDR3 spans 14 residues. CDR3 DNA: TGTGCCAGCAGCTTAGCGGGATTCCCCTACGAGCAGTACTTC. Its protein product is CASSLAGFPYEQYF.

This chain joins TRBV4-2 and TRBJ2-7; 7 bases line up with TRBD2. V was clipped by 4 bases and J by 7 bases; unmatched bases: 10. The CDR3 runs to 14 residues. Germline CDR1 and CDR2: LGHNA and YNFKEQ. The CDR3 sequence is CASSPRGVPAEQYF. The CDR3 region has the DNA TGTGCCAGCAGCCCCCGGGGGGTCCCGGCGGAGCAGTACTTC.

This clonotype was seen once. The V call is TRBV23-1, the J call TRBJ1-4, with D perhaps matching TRBD1 (6 bases). TRBV23-1 carries the ORF label, with uncertain function. The germline V and J ends were trimmed by 3 bases and 7 bases, with 21 bases remaining between them. The CDR3 extends over 17 amino acids. The CDR3 spells CASSQSIWGASSEKLFF. The CDR3 DNA sequence: TGCGCCAGCAGTCAGTCAATATGGGGGGCGAGTAGTGAAAAACTGTTTTTT.

The V and J genes are TRBV7-9 and TRBJ2-3; D might be TRBD1 (6 bases). The V gene lost 3 bases and the J gene lost 6 bases, with 13 bases spanning the gap. Germline lookup yields CDR1 SEHNR and CDR2 FQNEAQ (reference sequence). The CDR3 loop spans 14 amino acids. CDR3 region: CASSLLGAADTQYF. The CDR3 DNA reads TGTGCCAGCAGCTTGCTGGGGGCGGCGGATACGCAGTATTTT.

The chain joins TRBV7-2 to TRBJ2-3; D remains unclear. Trimming removed 7 bases from V and 1 base from J, with 12 bases in between. From germline, CDR1 is SGHTA and CDR2 FQGNSA. The CDR3 consists of 14 residues. CDR3 amino acids: CASKPSLGTDTQYF. CDR3 DNA: TGTGCCAGCAAACCGTCCTTGGGCACAGATACGCAGTATTTT.

The CDR3 DNA is TGTGCCAGCAGCCAAGACCCCCAGACAGGCTCCTCTGGAAACACCATATATTTT. Its translation is CASSQDPQTGSSGNTIYF. This chain joins TRBV4-2 and TRBJ1-3, with TRBD1 as a possible D gene (6 bases). The V end lost 0 bases, the J end lost 0 bases, and 15 bases lay between the germline ends. CDR3 length: 18 amino acids. CDR1 is LGHNA and CDR2 is YNFKEQ in the germline V gene.

V and J are TRBV7-2 and TRBJ2-5; D gene unclear. The germline gives CDR1 SGHTA, CDR2 FQGNSA. CDR3 length: 12 amino acids. Trimming took off 3 bases at V and 5 bases at J, with 7 bases between the two ends. CDR3 residues: CASSLDRETQYF. For the CDR3, the DNA is TGTGCCAGCAGCTTGGACCGTGAGACCCAGTACTTC.

The genes are TRBV2 and TRBJ1-1; D gene ambiguous. The CDR3 has 12 amino acids. The V and J ends lost 10 bases and 5 bases respectively, with 14 bases between them. The germline gives CDR1 SNHLY, CDR2 FYNNEI. For the CDR3, the DNA is TGTGCCACCGAACAGAGGAATACTGAAGCTTTCTTT. Translating gives CATEQRNTEAFF.

V is TRBV2 and J is TRBJ1-3; 7 bases map to TRBD1. Germline-derived CDR1 and CDR2 are SNHLY and FYNNEI. Unmatched junction bases numbered 8, after V lost 10 bases and J lost 2 bases. There are 14 residues in the CDR3. The CDR3 coding sequence is TGTGCCACTTCCCAAGACAGGGCTGGAAACACCATATATTTT. Translating gives CATSQDRAGNTIYF.

This chain joins TRBV29-1 and TRBJ2-7; D might be TRBD2 (6 bases). V shed 4 bases and J shed 0 bases, with 10 bases lying between them. Germline CDR1 is SQVTM and CDR2 is ANQGSEA. The CDR3 runs 13 residues. In nucleotides, the CDR3 is TGCAGCGTTGGCACGACTAGCTCCTACGAGCAGTACTTC. This gives the protein CSVGTTSSYEQYF.

The chain carries TRBV9 and TRBJ1-4; no reliable D call. Trimming removed 9 bases at V and 0 bases at J, with 18 bases between. The CDR3 is 16 residues long. The V gene's germline CDR1 is SGDLS and CDR2 YYNGEE. CDR3 nucleotides: TGTGCCACCCCACGAGGAAGTTCTTCAACTAATGAAAAACTGTTTTTT. It translates to CATPRGSSSTNEKLFF.